Described below is a single TCR beta chain sequence and its context. Its antigen remains undetermined. No quality values exist for individual bases; no much larger clone is one base distant. The sample belongs to a study of blood T cell repertoires in COVID-19 (TCRdb year 2020). For the study in its entirety: Samples covering the acute and convalescent phases of COVID-19 were provided by collaborators in the United States, Italy and Spain. The prospective study material was composed of cDNA or gDNA derived from T cells, B-cell-depleted T cells, or PBMCs. Deeply sampled blood TCRbeta repertoires from subjects exposed to, actively infected with, or recovered from COVID-19 were included in the dataset. The repertoires were made available in a free public database intended to serve as a resource for research on the immune response to SARS-CoV-2. Samples were obtained from the ongoing ImmuneRACE study (first 160 participants) and from some 1,200 subjects provided by 6 global collaborators. Sample metadata almost always included a de-identified subject ID, COVID-19 status, age in years and sex. Where available, HLA class I and class II types were taken from metadata supplied by the sample provider and were not determined by assay-based typing.

V is pared back by 2 bases and J by 0 bases, with 8 bases lying between the germline termini. The CDR3 goes from the cysteine to the phenylalanine over 16 residues. Just CDR3 DNA is preserved here, 48 bases in frame from base 1. CDR1 MNHNS and CDR2 SASEGT are derived from the germline V gene. Whole blood was collected in K2EDTA tubes by collaborating institutions according to the institutions' own protocols. Collaborator samples were shipped for TCRbeta analysis as frozen whole blood, isolated PBMCs, or DNA extracted from either sample type. What the research found in general, with its limitations: The amount of clinical and demographic metadata varied by source and participant and was provided uncurated.

TCRbeta CDR3 regions were amplified from genomic DNA using the immunoSEQ Assay, a bias-controlled multiplex PCR. The source study handled its data this way. Within the assay, amplification of reference gene primers was used to estimate how many nucleated cells each sample contained. Sequence reads were collapsed and filtered to measure the absolute abundance of every unique TCRbeta CDR3 rearrangement. For each sample, productive Simpson clonality was calculated as the square root of Simpson's diversity index across productive rearrangements. Here the immuneACCESS table is served through TCRdb, limited to in-frame sequences with V and J called. Missing clones are a known gap in these copies; in checked studies unresolved V genes cover under half, and the rest lacks a known reason. V and J calls and clone size are as listed in that table; D and trimming were resolved from the DNA. The sample table records some 290,000 clones; around 81% of these occur just once. The top ten clonotypes cover 2.5% to 3.5% of the sample.

The V and J segments used are TRBV6-1 and TRBJ1-6; the D gene identity is not certain. Material for sequencing was peripheral blood. This receptor was identified in a woman aged 55 to 70 with active or convalescent COVID-19. The nucleotides read TGTGCCAGCAGTGAAATTGGGAGCTCCTATAATTCACCCCTCCACTTT. Its product reads: CASSEIGSSYNSPLHF.